A single sample is the source of the 25 T cell receptor beta chains below, sequenced in a study of naive and memory T cell subsets. The beta constant-region primer was an equimolar mix of two oligonucleotides covering TRBC1 and TRBC2. Four rounds of PCR amplified the ligated cDNA using nested alpha and beta constant-region primers plus SP2. In TCRdb, the UMI-ligation and nested PCR reads were re-called with MiXCR into one record per CDR3 protein. The sample consists of 150,000 or so distinct CDR3 sequences, roughly 22% of them appearing once. Their specific antigens are unknown. Overall study results and limits: Naive repertoires, especially CD8, held a few larger clonotypes, possibly memory cells re-expressing CD45RA.

Sequencing used naive CD4+ T cells from blood. The receptors shown here come from a human donor in good health.

Regarding this clonotype: A much larger clonotype is one base distant, so this may be a read error. This sequence joins TRBV28 and TRBJ2-1; 9 bases map to TRBD2. The CDR3 totals 15 residues. Per germline, CDR1 MDHEN and CDR2 SYDVKM. The CDR3 sequence: CASSPSGTSYNKQFF. The CDR3 nucleotides are TGTGCCAGCAGTCCTAGCGGGACCTCCTACAATAAGCAGTTCTTC.

The chain links TRBV20-1 to TRBJ2-3; perhaps D is TRBD1 or TRBD2 (6 bases each). Trimming cost V 5 bases and J 0 bases, with 15 bases left between them. The CDR3 spans 15 residues. In germline, CDR1 is DFQATT, CDR2 SNEGSKA (reference sequence). In DNA form, the CDR3 reads TGCAGTGCTGCTGGGGGGCAGGTCAGCACAGATACGCAGTATTTT. Translation: CSAAGGQVSTDTQYF.

This clonotype has a handful of counts. The gene calls are TRBV10-3 and TRBJ2-1; D unclear. Germline lookup yields CDR1 ENHRY and CDR2 SYGVKD. V lost 3 bases and J 3 bases, leaving 6 bases between the germline ends. This CDR3 comprises 13 residues. The CDR3 DNA sequence: TGTGCCATCAGTGAACTCAGCTACAATGAGCAGTTCTTC. Translated: CAISELSYNEQFF.

In this sample, this clonotype turned up a few times. The chain carries TRBV7-2 and TRBJ2-5; D may correspond to TRBD1 or TRBD2 (6 bases each). Trimming removed 4 bases at V and 5 bases at J, with 17 bases between. Per germline, CDR1 SGHTA and CDR2 FQGNSA. The CDR3 is 15 residues long. The CDR3 reads CASSSSRGRIETQYF. DNA of the CDR3: TGTGCCAGCAGCTCCTCCCGGGGGCGCATTGAGACCCAGTACTTC. Using reference TRBV7-2 and TRBJ2-5 for the parts outside the CDR3, the full variable domain is GAGVSQSPSNKVTEKGKDVELRCDPISGHTALYWYRQSLGQGLEFLIYFQGNSAPDKSGLPSDRFSAERTGGSVSTLTIQRTQQEDSAVYLCASSSSRGRIETQYFGPGTRLLVL.

The chain combines TRBV6-5 with TRBJ2-5; a possible D gene is TRBD2 (6 bases). Germline lookup yields CDR1 MNHEY and CDR2 SVGAGI. CDR3 length: 14 amino acids. Trimming shortened V by 6 bases and J by 2 bases, and 13 bases separated the two germline ends. The CDR3 DNA reads TGTGCCAGCAGAGGGGTTGGGGGGCAAGAGACCCAGTACTTC. This sequence encodes CASRGVGGQETQYF.

The chain combines TRBV5-1 with TRBJ2-3, with a weak D call TRBD2 (6 bases). This CDR3 has 16 amino acids. Trimming took off 0 bases at V and 2 bases at J, with 13 bases between the two ends. The germline gives CDR1 SGHRS, CDR2 YFSETQ. The CDR3 loop reads CASSLGLVEITDTQYF. The CDR3 DNA reads as TGCGCCAGCAGCTTGGGACTAGTGGAGATCACAGATACGCAGTATTTT.

This chain joins TRBV4-2 and TRBJ2-1; 10 bases fit TRBD2. Trimming removed 2 bases from V and 5 bases from J; junction bases left unmatched: 9. CDR1 and CDR2 from the germline V gene are LGHNA and YNFKEQ. The CDR3 covers 17 residues. The chain's CDR3 is CASSQPGGTSVNNEQFF. The DNA of the CDR3 is TGTGCCAGCAGCCAACCAGGCGGGACTAGCGTTAACAATGAGCAGTTCTTC.

V gene TRBV3-1 combines with J gene TRBJ2-1, with 10 positions matching TRBD2. The CDR3 consists of 16 residues. V was clipped by 4 bases and J by 0 bases; unmatched bases: 3. Germline V gene lookup returns CDR1 LGHDT and CDR2 YNNKEL (reference sequence). The CDR3 is CASSRGTSASYNEQFF. CDR3 in DNA: TGTGCCAGCAGCCGAGGGACTAGCGCCTCCTACAATGAGCAGTTCTTC.

The chain uses TRBV20-1 and TRBJ1-3; D is uncertain. V was cut by 3 bases and J by 1 base, with 19 bases left in between. The CDR3 has 17 amino acids. Germline V gives CDR1 DFQATT, CDR2 SNEGSKA (reference sequence). For the CDR3, the DNA is TGCAGTGCTAGCCCCCTCCTGGGATTTGGGTCTGGAAACACCATATATTTT. Translation gives CSASPLLGFGSGNTIYF.

This chain uses TRBV6-2 or TRBV6-3 with TRBJ2-5; D might be TRBD1 (5 bases). Germline V lookup: CDR1 MNHEY, CDR2 SVGEGT. Trimming took 6 bases from V and 5 from J, leaving 13 bases between them. The CDR3 length is 13 residues. CDR3 loop: CASRRGVRETQYF. DNA for the CDR3: TGTGCCAGCAGAAGGGGTGTACGTGAGACCCAGTACTTC.

There are a few counts of this clonotype. The V gene is TRBV12-3 or TRBV12-4, the J gene TRBJ1-4; no reliable D call. This CDR3 comprises 13 residues. Trimming removed 2 bases at V and 3 bases at J, with 4 bases between. CDR3 in DNA: TGTGCCAGCAGTTTATCGGCTAATGAAAAACTGTTTTTT. This sequence encodes CASSLSANEKLFF.

This clonotype was detected ten times or more. The chain combines TRBV27 with TRBJ2-3; D remains unclear. CDR1 is MNHEY, CDR2 SMNVEV, per germline (reference sequence). V lost 3 bases and J 0 bases, leaving 7 bases between the germline ends. There are 14 residues in the CDR3. This chain's CDR3 is CASSFLVSTDTQYF. CDR3 DNA: TGTGCCAGCAGTTTCCTAGTTAGCACAGATACGCAGTATTTT.

This clonotype was seen many times. The rearrangement uses TRBV12-3 or TRBV12-4 and TRBJ2-7; D ambiguous. Trimming left V 3 bases short and J 0 bases short, with 6 bases between. The CDR3 is 13 amino acids. DNA of the CDR3: TGTGCCAGCAGTTTGGGTGGCTCCTACGAGCAGTACTTC. Translating gives CASSLGGSYEQYF.

The V call is TRBV12-3 or TRBV12-4, the J call TRBJ1-3; no reliable D call. V shed 0 bases and J shed 4 bases, with 13 bases lying between them. The CDR3 extends over 16 amino acids. CDR3 region: CASSLARRTLGNTIYF. The CDR3 nucleotides read TGTGCCAGCAGTTTAGCGCGACGGACGCTCGGAAACACCATATATTTT.

This clonotype was observed many times. The chain joins TRBV7-2 to TRBJ2-3; D is ambiguous. CDR3 length: 16 residues. The germline CDR1 and CDR2 sequences are SGHTA and FQGNSA. V was cut by 1 base and J by 4 bases, with 15 bases left in between. CDR3 bases: TGTGCCAGCAGCTTAGGGACGTCCACATTCCCAGATACGCAGTATTTT. It encodes CASSLGTSTFPDTQYF. Variable domain in full (rest from reference TRBV7-2 and TRBJ2-3): GAGVSQSPSNKVTEKGKDVELRCDPISGHTALYWYRQSLGQGLEFLIYFQGNSAPDKSGLPSDRFSAERTGGSVSTLTIQRTQQEDSAVYLCASSLGTSTFPDTQYFGPGTRLTVL.

This clonotype has ten or more counts. The chain is built from TRBV6-1 and TRBJ2-7, with D perhaps TRBD1 or TRBD2 (5 bases each). Germline loops: CDR1 MNHNS, CDR2 SASEGT. This CDR3 region has 14 residues. Trimming cost V 7 bases and J 1 base, with 14 bases left between them. The DNA for the CDR3 is TGTGCCAGCAACCCGGGACGGGGATCCTACGAGCAGTACTTC. It translates to CASNPGRGSYEQYF.

This clonotype was found a few times. This sequence joins TRBV20-1 and TRBJ2-1; 9 bases are a match to TRBD2. There are 13 residues in the CDR3. With V trimmed by 0 bases and J by 14 bases, 8 bases remained unmatched. From germline, CDR1 is DFQATT and CDR2 SNEGSKA (reference sequence). The CDR3 spells CSARDGGRAGKFF. CDR3 DNA sequence: TGCAGTGCTAGAGATGGCGGGAGGGCCGGGAAGTTCTTC.

This clonotype was picked up many times. The chain is built from TRBV4-3 and TRBJ2-7; possible D gene TRBD2, 6 bases. CDR1 and CDR2 (germline): LGHNA, YSLEER. Trimming stripped 0 bases from V and 3 bases from J, with 12 bases between. This CDR3 is 15 amino acids long. The CDR3 region has the DNA TGCGCCAGCAGCCAAGATCCCGGGCGGGGCTACGAGCAGTACTTC. The encoded protein is CASSQDPGRGYEQYF.

V usage is TRBV27 and J usage is TRBJ2-1, with 10 bases lining up with TRBD2. With 9 bases clipped from V and 7 bases from J, the junction kept 15 bases outside the gene matches. Per the germline V gene, CDR1 is MNHEY and CDR2 is SMNVEV (reference sequence). The CDR3 runs 16 residues. The CDR3 loop is CASRVLAGGLSNEQFF. In DNA form, the CDR3 reads TGTGCCAGTCGGGTTTTAGCGGGAGGTCTTTCGAATGAGCAGTTCTTC.

The DNA of the CDR3 is TGTGCCAGCAGCTTACGGGGCGGGGGTAGCACAGATACGCAGTATTTT. Encoded protein: CASSLRGGGSTDTQYF. The genes are TRBV7-8 and TRBJ2-3; 7 nucleotides agree with TRBD2. This CDR3 is 16 amino acids long. The J segment lost 0 bases and the V segment lost 2 bases, leaving 5 bases of the junction unmatched. CDR1 is SGHVS, CDR2 FQNEAQ, per germline.

This clonotype appeared once. The V call is TRBV3-1, the J call TRBJ2-3; 8 bases agree with TRBD2. This CDR3 is 17 amino acids long. Germline V gene lookup returns CDR1 LGHDT and CDR2 YNNKEL (reference sequence). Trimming removed 6 bases from V and 10 bases from J; junction bases left unmatched: 21. CDR3 DNA sequence: TGTGCCAGCAGTCCGGGAGGGGGGGGCGACGCCCAGAATCCGCAGTATTTT. It codes for CASSPGGGGDAQNPQYF.

The sample holds a few counts of this clonotype. The rearrangement links TRBV28 to TRBJ2-1; D not resolved. The CDR3 contains 12 residues. The V gene lost 2 bases and the J gene lost 10 bases, with 9 bases spanning the gap. Germline V gives CDR1 MDHEN, CDR2 SYDVKM. The CDR3 region has the DNA TGTGCCAGCAGTTTAGGGCAACGGGAGCAGTTCTTC. The encoded protein is CASSLGQREQFF. The entire variable domain, with the rest obtained from reference TRBV28 and TRBJ2-1, is as follows: DVKVTQSSRYLVKRTGEKVFLECVQDMDHENMFWYRQDPGLGLRLIYFSYDVKMKEKGDIPEGYSVSREKKERFSLILESASTNQTSMYLCASSLGQREQFFGPGTRLTVL.

This clonotype occurred a few times. The DNA of the CDR3 is TGTGCCAGCAGCCAATCCGGGTCCGCGGTGGATACGCAGTATTTT. It is translated as CASSQSGSAVDTQYF. V is TRBV3-1 and J is TRBJ2-3; the D is unclear. Trimming pared 2 bases from V and 6 bases from J, leaving 15 bases between. The CDR3 is 15 amino acids. Germline V CDR1 and CDR2: LGHDT, YNNKEL (reference sequence).

The rearrangement joins TRBV10-3 to TRBJ1-2; D is undetermined. Trimming stripped 2 bases from V and 2 bases from J, with 6 bases between. This CDR3 comprises 13 residues. CDR1 ENHRY and CDR2 SYGVKD come from the germline V gene. The CDR3 is CAISEGENYGYTF. The CDR3 nucleotides read TGTGCCATCAGTGAGGGCGAAAACTATGGCTACACCTTC.

This clonotype has just a few counts. This sequence joins TRBV20-1 and TRBJ2-3, with a possible D match to TRBD2 (6 bases). The CDR3 length is 13 residues. The V and J ends lost 3 bases and 2 bases respectively, with 9 bases between them. Germline V gene data show CDR1 as DFQATT and CDR2 as SNEGSKA (reference sequence). The CDR3 DNA follows: TGCAGTGCTAGCGGGAGCTACACAGATACGCAGTATTTT. Encoded protein: CSASGSYTDTQYF.